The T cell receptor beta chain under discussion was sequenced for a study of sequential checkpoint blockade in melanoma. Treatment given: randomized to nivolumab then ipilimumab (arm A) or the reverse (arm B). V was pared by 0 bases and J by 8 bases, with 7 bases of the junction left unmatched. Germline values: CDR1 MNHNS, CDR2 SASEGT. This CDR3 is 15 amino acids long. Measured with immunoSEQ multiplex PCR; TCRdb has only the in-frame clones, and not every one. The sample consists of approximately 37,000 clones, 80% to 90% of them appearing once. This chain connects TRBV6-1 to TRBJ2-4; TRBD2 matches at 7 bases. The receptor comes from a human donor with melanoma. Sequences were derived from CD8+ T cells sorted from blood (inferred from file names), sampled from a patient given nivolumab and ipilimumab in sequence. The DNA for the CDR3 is TGTGCCAGCAGTGAAGCGGGGGGGGTAGTATACATTCAGTACTTC. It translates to CASSEAGGVVYIQYF.